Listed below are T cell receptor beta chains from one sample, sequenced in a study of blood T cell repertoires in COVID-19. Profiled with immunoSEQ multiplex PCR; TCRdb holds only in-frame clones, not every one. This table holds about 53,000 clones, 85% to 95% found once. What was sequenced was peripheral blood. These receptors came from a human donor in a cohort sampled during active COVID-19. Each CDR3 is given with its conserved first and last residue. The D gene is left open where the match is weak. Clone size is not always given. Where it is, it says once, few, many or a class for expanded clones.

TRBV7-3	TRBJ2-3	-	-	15	TGTGCCAGCAGCTTAACTAGCGGAGCAGGAGATACGCAGTATTTT	CASSLTSGAGDTQYF
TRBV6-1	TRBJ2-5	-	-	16	TGTGCCAGCAGTGAATGGGAGTTCTTTAGTCAAGAGACCCAGTACTTC	CASSEWEFFSQETQYF
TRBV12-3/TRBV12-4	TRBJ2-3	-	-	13	TGTGCCAGCAGTAAAATGGCCACAGATACGCAGTATTTT	CASSKMATDTQYF
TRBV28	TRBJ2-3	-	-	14	TGTGCCAGCAGTTTAGGGCAGGGTACAGATACGCAGTATTTT	CASSLGQGTDTQYF
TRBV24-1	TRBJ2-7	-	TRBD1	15	TGTGCCACCAGTGATCCGGGACAGGGATTCTACGAGCAGTACTTC	CATSDPGQGFYEQYF
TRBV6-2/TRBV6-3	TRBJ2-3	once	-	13	TGTGCCAGCAGTCATACTAGCACAGATACGCAGTATTTT	CASSHTSTDTQYF
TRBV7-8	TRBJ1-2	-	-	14	TGTGCCAGCAGTGAAAGTGGGACTCCCCGCAGCTACACCTTC	CASSESGTPRSYTF
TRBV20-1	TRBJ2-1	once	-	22	TGCAGTGCTAGTCCCTCTGAGGGATCAGGGGACGAGCTCACGGAACTATACAATGAGCAGTTCTTC	CSASPSEGSGDELTELYNEQFF
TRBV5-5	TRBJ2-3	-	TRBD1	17	TGTGCCAGCAGCCTAACTTGGACAGGGAATGACGCAGATACGCAGTATTTT	CASSLTWTGNDADTQYF
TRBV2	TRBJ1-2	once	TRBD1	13	TGTGCCAGCAGTCGACAGGGGGCGTATGGCTACACCTTC	CASSRQGAYGYTF
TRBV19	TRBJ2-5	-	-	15	TGTGCCAGTAGTAACCGGGACACCTCAAAAGAGACCCAGTACTTC	CASSNRDTSKETQYF
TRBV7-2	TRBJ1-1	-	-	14	TGTGCCAGCAGCTCCAGGGGTTGGGACACTGAAGCTTTCTTT	CASSSRGWDTEAFF
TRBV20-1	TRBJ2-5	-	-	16	TGCAGTGCTAGTGACAGCGGATTTCTCGACCAAGAGACCCAGTACTTC	CSASDSGFLDQETQYF
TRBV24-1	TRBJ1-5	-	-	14	TGTGCCACCAGTGTGAGTGGAGGCAATCAGCCCCAGCATTTT	CATSVSGGNQPQHF
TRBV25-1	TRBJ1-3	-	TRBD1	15	TGTGCCAGCAGCTACTCAGGGGGCTCTGGAAACACCATATATTTT	CASSYSGGSGNTIYF
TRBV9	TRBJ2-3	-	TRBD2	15	TGTGCCAGCAGCGTAGAGGACGGGGGGGCGAATACGCAGTATTTT	CASSVEDGGANTQYF
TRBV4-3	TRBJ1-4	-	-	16	TGCGCCAGCAGCCCGGGGGTGGGGTTCCTTACCGAAAAACTGTTTTTT	CASSPGVGFLTEKLFF
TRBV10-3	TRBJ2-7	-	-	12	TGTGCCATTAGCGGCAGCTCCTACGAGCAGTACTTC	CAISGSSYEQYF
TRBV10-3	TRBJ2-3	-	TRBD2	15	TGTGCCGTCACCGGACTAGCGGGGGGGCCGAATACGCAGTATTTT	CAVTGLAGGPNTQYF
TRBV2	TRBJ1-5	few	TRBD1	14	TGTGCCAGCAGGACAGGGCTTAGCAATCAGCCCCAGCATTTT	CASRTGLSNQPQHF
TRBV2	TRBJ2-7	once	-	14	TGTGCCAGCAGTGTCCGAGGGGGTGCTGGCGAGCAGTACTTC	CASSVRGGAGEQYF
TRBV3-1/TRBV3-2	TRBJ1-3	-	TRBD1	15	TGTGCCAGCAGCCACGGACAGGGGACTGGAAACACCATATATTTT	CASSHGQGTGNTIYF
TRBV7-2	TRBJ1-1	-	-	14	TGTGCCAGCAGCTTAGACGCAGGGAACACTGAAGCTTTCTTT	CASSLDAGNTEAFF
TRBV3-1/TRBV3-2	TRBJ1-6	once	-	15	TGTGCCAGCAGCCCCCGACAGTATCTGAATTCACCCCTCCACTTT	CASSPRQYLNSPLHF
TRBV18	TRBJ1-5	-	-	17	TGTGCCAGCTCCCCTAACGCCGGGTCTCATTCGGAACAGCCCCAGCATTTT	CASSPNAGSHSEQPQHF
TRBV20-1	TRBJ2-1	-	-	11	TGCAGTGCTAATTCTCCGAATGAGCAGTTCTTC	CSANSPNEQFF
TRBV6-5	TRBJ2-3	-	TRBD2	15	TGTGCCAGCAGGGAGCGGGGGGGCGGCACAGATACGCAGTATTTT	CASRERGGGTDTQYF
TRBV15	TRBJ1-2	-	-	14	TGTGCCACCAGCAGATCGTCCTTGCGCTCTGGCTACACCTTC	CATSRSSLRSGYTF
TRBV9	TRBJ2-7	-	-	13	TGTGCCAGCAGCCGAGAGACAAACTACGAGCAGTACTTC	CASSRETNYEQYF
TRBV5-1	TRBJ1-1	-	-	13	TGCGCCACCAAACAGGCCGTGAACACTGAAGCTTTCTTT	CATKQAVNTEAFF
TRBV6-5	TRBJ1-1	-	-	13	TGTGCCAGCAGTTACGGCACAACCACTGAAGCTTTCTTT	CASSYGTTTEAFF
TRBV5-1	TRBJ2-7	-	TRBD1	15	TGCGCCAGCAGCCTACCGGGACAGGCGTCCTACGAGCAGTACTTC	CASSLPGQASYEQYF
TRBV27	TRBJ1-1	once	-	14	TGTGCCAGCAGTGCCACAGGGCTCCTACCTGAAGCTTTCTTT	CASSATGLLPEAFF
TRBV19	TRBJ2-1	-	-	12	TGTGCCAGTAGTATAGGCGGGACTGAGCAGTTCTTC	CASSIGGTEQFF
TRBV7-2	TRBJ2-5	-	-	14	TGTGCCAGCAGCTTCCCGGGATTTCAAGAGACCCAGTACTTC	CASSFPGFQETQYF
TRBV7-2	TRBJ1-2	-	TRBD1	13	TGTGCCAGCAGCTCCAGGACAGGGGGTAAGCTGACCTTC	CASSSRTGGKLTF
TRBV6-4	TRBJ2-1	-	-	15	TGCGCCAGCAGTGACTCCTGGGGGGGGGCGGAGGAGCAGTTCTTC	CASSDSWGGAEEQFF
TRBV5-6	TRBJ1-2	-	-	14	TGTGCCAGCAGCTTGTTCGTAGGGGCTGATGGCTACACCTTC	CASSLFVGADGYTF
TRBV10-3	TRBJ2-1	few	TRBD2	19	TGTGCCATCAGATCGACGGGACTAGCGGGGGTGGGCTCCTACAATGAGCAGTTCTTC	CAIRSTGLAGVGSYNEQFF
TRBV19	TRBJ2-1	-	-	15	TGTGCCAGTAGTATGTCCAGGGGTAAATACAATGAGCAGTTCTTC	CASSMSRGKYNEQFF
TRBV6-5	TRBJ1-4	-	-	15	TGTGCCAGCAGTTTAGACACAGCAACTAATGAAAAACTGTTTTTT	CASSLDTATNEKLFF
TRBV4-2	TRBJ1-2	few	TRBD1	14	TGTGCCAGCAGCCAAGAAGGGGGCGAAGATGGCTACACCTTC	CASSQEGGEDGYTF
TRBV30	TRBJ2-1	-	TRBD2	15	TGTGCCTGGATACCTAGCGGGAGTCTAGGCAATGAGCAGTTCTTC	CAWIPSGSLGNEQFF
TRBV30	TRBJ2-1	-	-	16	TGTGCCTGGAGCACTGGGACTTCTCTACGCTACAATGAGCAGTTCTTC	CAWSTGTSLRYNEQFF
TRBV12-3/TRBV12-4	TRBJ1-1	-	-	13	TGTGCCAGCAGTTGGGTCAAGGCGGCTGAAGCTTTCTTT	CASSWVKAAEAFF
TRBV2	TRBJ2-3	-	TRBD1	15	TGTGCCAGCAGTGCCCGGACAGGGAGCACAGATACGCAGTATTTT	CASSARTGSTDTQYF
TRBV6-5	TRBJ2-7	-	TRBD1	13	TGTGCCAGCAGTCTACAGGGGGCCTACGAGCAGTACTTC	CASSLQGAYEQYF
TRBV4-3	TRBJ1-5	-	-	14	TGCGCCAGCAGCCAAGATCCCTCGAATCAGCCCCAGCATTTT	CASSQDPSNQPQHF
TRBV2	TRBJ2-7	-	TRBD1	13	TGTGCCAGCAGGAAGGACAGGGGAAACGAGCAGTACTTC	CASRKDRGNEQYF
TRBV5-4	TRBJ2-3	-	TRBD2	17	TGTGCCAGCAGCTTGGAGAGCGGGGGAACCTCGGGGGATACGCAGTATTTT	CASSLESGGTSGDTQYF